The TCR beta chain described here comes from a study of blood T cell repertoires in COVID-19. Overall study context: Researchers got acute and convalescent COVID-19 samples from the United States, Italy and Spain. T cells, B-cell-depleted T cells, or PBMCs provided the cDNA or gDNA that served as material.

Trimming stripped 2 bases from V and 6 bases from J, with 8 bases between. CDR3 size: 13 residues. In germline, CDR1 is MNHEY, CDR2 SVGAGI. Original processing notes: Reference gene primer amplification gave estimated nucleated cell counts. TCRdb's copy holds only in-frame clones and misses some; the assay was immunoSEQ multiplex PCR. Clonal size and the V and J genes are those of that table, whereas D and trimming came from the DNA. Here the sample spans nearly 250,000 clones, around nine tenths being singletons. This clone was counted once. This chain connects TRBV6-5 to TRBJ1-5; no clear D. This TCR derives from a woman between 55 and 75 years old who had recovered from COVID-19. The source material was peripheral blood. This CDR3 reads CASSYNGGQPQHF. CDR3 DNA: TGTGCCAGCAGTTACAACGGTGGTCAGCCCCAGCATTTT.